The entry below gives a single T cell receptor (beta chain) sequence along with its context. By its share of the sample, this clonotype is medium-sized (0.01 to 0.1%). Its antigen specificity is not known. Per-base quality was not reported, and no clone a single base away is much larger than it. A constant-region primer and ProtoScript II reverse transcriptase were used to reverse-transcribe TCRbeta-specific cDNA from approximately 550 ng total RNA. TCRbeta libraries were built with three nested multiplex PCR rounds, a slightly modified ARM-PCR procedure. The first two PCR rounds used multiplex TRBV1-TRBV30 forward primers with a Cbeta reverse primer, each for about 10 cycles. Sample barcodes and Illumina adapters were added in a final 25-cycle PCR using Deep VentR polymerase. Before sequencing, amplicons of 200-500 bp were gel-purified using a QIAquick gel extraction kit. TCRbeta amplicons were sequenced on an Illumina HiSeq 2500 with 250-bp paired-end reads. Per the original workflow: To recover full CDR3 sequences, reads were quality-trimmed using Trimmomatic v0.33 and paired reads were then merged using FLASH v1.2.11. V, D and J germline segments were assigned to the rearranged TCRbeta sequences using MiGEC v1.2.1b. Clonotype statistics, along with Shannon-Wiener diversity indices, were calculated using VDJtools v1.0.0. To reduce sampling bias, subsequent analyses other than the diversity analysis used only the 250 most abundant clonotypes in each sample. TCRdb handled the public reads itself, with Q25 trimming in fastp and clone calling in MiXCR, and kept productive beta chains. Merged by CDR3 protein, the rows form single entries marked with the most common genes and DNA. The V and J calls reflect TCRdb's pipeline rather than the authors' work. This sample gives 80,000 to 100,000 distinct CDR3 sequences in total; 68% of them show up just once. Roughly 30% of the sample lies in the top ten.

At the junction V is shortened by 5 bases and J by 1 base, with 9 bases in between. CDR1 SGHAT and CDR2 FQDESV are derived from the germline V gene (reference sequence). The CDR3 starts with the cysteine, ends with the phenylalanine, and has 13 residues. Only the CDR3 portion is preserved as DNA: 39 bases, with reading frame beginning at the first base. These data come from a study of tumor-infiltrating lymphocytes in primary liver carcinoma (dated by TCRdb to about 2017). Describing the broader study: Of the five patients (three men and two women, aged 30 to 69 years), four had hepatocellular carcinoma and one had combined HCC and intrahepatic cholangiocarcinoma. Tumors of the five patients were stage T1-T3 N0M0 with maximum diameters of 4.2 to 10 cm. Each sample produced about 3.5 to 7.13 million productive TCRbeta reads, and read depth showed no significant difference between tissue types. For each liver tumor, the study sampled five regions along with adjacent normal tissue and blood, and applied TCRbeta repertoire sequencing, expression microarrays and whole-exome sequencing. TCRbeta repertoire sequencing covered approximately 35 specimens from 5 patients: 25 or so tumor regions, 5 adjacent noncancerous liver tissues and 5 peripheral blood samples. High reproducibility was observed for the technical replicate repertoires, with mean shared-clone rates approximately 0.9 and correlation coefficients above 0.95.

Broad study findings and their caveats: Repertoire overlap was found to be higher between tumor regions (mean around 36%) than between tumor-adjacent (around 17%) or tumor-blood (around 15%) pairs, consistent with antigen-driven expansion. Because only the TCR beta chain was sequenced and unpaired alpha chains were not captured, true repertoire diversity is likely underestimated. Since the samples were bulk and unsorted, there was no way to compare CD4+ and CD8+ T cell repertoires. The top 250 clones accounted for a significantly greater share of the repertoire in tumors than in blood (p = 0.039). Only 4 or 5 patients were included in the study, and the authors note that the findings should be validated in a larger study.

Total RNA and DNA were co-extracted from around 20-30 mg of bulk tissue with the AllPrep DNA/RNA mini kit, without cell sorting. Between late 2015 and early 2016, a few patients in China with histopathologically diagnosed primary liver carcinoma had surgical resection. Patients had chronic HBV infection and were treatment-naive at sampling. Each fresh piece of tumor and adjacent tissue was cut in two, with one half stored in RNAlater at -80 degrees C and the other half sent for histology. The sequenced sample consisted of tumor-adjacent normal liver tissue. This clonotype originated in a man between 35 and 55 years old with primary liver carcinoma and hepatitis B virus infection. The sequence links TRBV11-1 to TRBJ2-7, with no confident D gene call. The CDR3 region has the sequence CASSPGSSYEQYF. The DNA sequence follows: TGTGCCAGCAGCCCCGGGTCTTCCTACGAGCAGTACTTC.